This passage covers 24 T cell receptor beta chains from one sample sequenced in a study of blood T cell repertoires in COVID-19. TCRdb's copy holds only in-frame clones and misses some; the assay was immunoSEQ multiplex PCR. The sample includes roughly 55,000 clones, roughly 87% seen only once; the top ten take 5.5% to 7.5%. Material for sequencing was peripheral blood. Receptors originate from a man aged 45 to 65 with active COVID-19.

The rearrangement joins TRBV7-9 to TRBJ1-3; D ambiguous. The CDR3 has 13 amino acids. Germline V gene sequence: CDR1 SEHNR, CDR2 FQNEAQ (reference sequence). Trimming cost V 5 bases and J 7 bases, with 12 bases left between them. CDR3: CASSPGSGNTIYF. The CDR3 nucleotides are TGTGCCAGCAGCCCCGGTTCCGGGAACACCATATATTTT.

The CDR3 is CATSRNRLGGELFF. DNA of the CDR3: TGTGCCACCAGCAGGAATCGACTTGGCGGGGAGCTGTTTTTT. V gene TRBV15 combines with J gene TRBJ2-2; no definite D call. Trimming took 3 bases from V and 7 from J, leaving 12 bases between them. Germline values: CDR1 LNHNV, CDR2 YYDKDF (reference sequence). This CDR3 has 14 amino acids.

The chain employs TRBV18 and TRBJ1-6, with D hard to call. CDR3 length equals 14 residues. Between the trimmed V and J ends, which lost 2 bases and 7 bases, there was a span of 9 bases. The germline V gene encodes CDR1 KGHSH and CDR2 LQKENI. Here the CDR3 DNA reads TGTGCCAGCTCACCAACAGATTTGAATTCACCCCTCCACTTT. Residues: CASSPTDLNSPLHF.

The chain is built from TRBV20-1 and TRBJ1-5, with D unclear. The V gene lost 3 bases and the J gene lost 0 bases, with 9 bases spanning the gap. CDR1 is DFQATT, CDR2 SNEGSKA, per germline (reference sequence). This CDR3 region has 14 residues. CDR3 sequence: CSASRRPSNQPQHF. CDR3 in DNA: TGCAGTGCTAGTAGGAGACCTAGCAATCAGCCCCAGCATTTT.

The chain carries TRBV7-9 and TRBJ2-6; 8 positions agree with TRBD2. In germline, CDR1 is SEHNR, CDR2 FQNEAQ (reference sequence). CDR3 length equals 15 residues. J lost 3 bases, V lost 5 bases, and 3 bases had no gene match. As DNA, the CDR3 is TGTGCCAGCAGCCCCGGGGGGGTTGGGGCCAACGTCCTGACTTTC. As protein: CASSPGGVGANVLTF.

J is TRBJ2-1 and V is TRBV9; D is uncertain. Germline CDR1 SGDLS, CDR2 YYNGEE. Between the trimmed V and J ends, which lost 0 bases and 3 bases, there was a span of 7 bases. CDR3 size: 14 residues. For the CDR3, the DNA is TGTGCCAGCAGCGTAGCGGTAATCTACAATGAGCAGTTCTTC. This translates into CASSVAVIYNEQFF.

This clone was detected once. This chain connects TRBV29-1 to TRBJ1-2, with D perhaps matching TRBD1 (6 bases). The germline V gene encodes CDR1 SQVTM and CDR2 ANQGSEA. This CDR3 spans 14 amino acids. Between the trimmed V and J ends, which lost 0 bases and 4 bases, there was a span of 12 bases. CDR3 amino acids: CSVEESRRGYGYTF. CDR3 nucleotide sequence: TGCAGCGTTGAAGAGTCGCGCAGGGGCTATGGCTACACCTTC.

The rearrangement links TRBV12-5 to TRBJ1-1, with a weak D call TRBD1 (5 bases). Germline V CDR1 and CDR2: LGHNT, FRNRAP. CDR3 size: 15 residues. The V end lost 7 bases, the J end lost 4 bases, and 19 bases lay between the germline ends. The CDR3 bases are TGTGCTAGTGCCCCCTACGCGATCGGGGGCACTGAAGCTTTCTTT. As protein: CASAPYAIGGTEAFF.

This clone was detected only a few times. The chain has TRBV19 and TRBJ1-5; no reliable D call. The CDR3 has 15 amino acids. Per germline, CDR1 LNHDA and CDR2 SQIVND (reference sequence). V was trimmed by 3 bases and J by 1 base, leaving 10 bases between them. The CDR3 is CASSIHRGSNQPQHF. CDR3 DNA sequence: TGTGCCAGTAGTATCCATCGAGGCAGCAATCAGCCCCAGCATTTT.

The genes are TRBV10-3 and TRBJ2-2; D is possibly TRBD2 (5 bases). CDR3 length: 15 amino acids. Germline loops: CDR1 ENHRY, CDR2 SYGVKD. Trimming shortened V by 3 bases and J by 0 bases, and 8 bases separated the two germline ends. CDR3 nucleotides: TGTGCCATCAGTGACAGGACTGCGAACACCGGGGAGCTGTTTTTT. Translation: CAISDRTANTGELFF.

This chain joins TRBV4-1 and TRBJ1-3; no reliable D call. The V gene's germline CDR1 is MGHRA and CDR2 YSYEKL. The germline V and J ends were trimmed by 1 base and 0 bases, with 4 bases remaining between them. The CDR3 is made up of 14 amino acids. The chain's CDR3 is CASSQGSSGNTIYF. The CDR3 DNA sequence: TGCGCCAGCAGCCAAGGGAGCTCTGGAAACACCATATATTTT.

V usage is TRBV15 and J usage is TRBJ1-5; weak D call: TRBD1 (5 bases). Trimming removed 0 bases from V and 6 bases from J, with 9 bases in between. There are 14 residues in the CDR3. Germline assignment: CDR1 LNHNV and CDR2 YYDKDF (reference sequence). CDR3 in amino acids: CATSREGQGQPQHF. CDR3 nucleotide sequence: TGTGCCACCAGCAGAGAAGGCCAGGGTCAGCCCCAGCATTTT.

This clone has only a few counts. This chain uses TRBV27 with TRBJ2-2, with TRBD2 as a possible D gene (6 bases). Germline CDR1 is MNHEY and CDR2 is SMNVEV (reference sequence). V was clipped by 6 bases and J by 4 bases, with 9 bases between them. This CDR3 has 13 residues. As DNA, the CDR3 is TGTGCCAGCAGCGCGGGGTTCACCGGGGAGCTGTTTTTT. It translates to CASSAGFTGELFF.

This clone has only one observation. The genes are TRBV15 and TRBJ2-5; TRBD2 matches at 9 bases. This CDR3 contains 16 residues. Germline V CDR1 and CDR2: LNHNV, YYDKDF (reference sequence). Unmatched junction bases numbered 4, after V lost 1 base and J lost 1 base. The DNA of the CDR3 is TGTGCCACCAGCAGAGGTGATAGCGGGGGCCAAGAGACCCAGTACTTC. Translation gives CATSRGDSGGQETQYF. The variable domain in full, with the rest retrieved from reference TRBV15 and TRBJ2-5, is DAMVIQNPRYQVTQFGKPVTLSCSQTLNHNVMYWYQQKSSQAPKLLFHYYDKDFNNEADTPDNFQSRRPNTSFCFLDIRSPGLGDTAMYLCATSRGDSGGQETQYFGPGTRLLVL.

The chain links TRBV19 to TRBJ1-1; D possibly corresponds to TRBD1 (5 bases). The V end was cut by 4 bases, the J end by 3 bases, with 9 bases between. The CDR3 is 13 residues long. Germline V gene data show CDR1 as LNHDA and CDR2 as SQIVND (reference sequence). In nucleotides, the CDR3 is TGTGCCAGTAGTAGACAGTTCGACACTGAAGCTTTCTTT. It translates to CASSRQFDTEAFF.

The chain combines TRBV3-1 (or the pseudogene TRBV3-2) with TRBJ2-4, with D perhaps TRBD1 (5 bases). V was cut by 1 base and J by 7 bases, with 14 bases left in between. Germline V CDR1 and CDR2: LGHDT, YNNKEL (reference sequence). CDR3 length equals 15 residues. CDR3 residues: CASSQVQGAGNIQYF. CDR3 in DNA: TGTGCCAGCAGCCAAGTACAAGGGGCTGGGAACATTCAGTACTTC.

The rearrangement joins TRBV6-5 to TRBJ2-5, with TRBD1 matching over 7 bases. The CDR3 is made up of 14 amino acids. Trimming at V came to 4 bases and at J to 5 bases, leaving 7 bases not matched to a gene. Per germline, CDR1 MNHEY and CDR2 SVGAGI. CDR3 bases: TGTGCCAGCAGTTTCCCAGGGGGATGGGAGACCCAGTACTTC. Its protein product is CASSFPGGWETQYF.

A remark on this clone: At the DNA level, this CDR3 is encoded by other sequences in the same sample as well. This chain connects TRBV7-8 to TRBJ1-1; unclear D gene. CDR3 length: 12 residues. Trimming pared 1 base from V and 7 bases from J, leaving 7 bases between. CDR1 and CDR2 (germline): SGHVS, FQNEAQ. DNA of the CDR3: TGTGCCAGCAGCTTAGGCTCGGGTGAAGCTTTCTTT. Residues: CASSLGSGEAFF.

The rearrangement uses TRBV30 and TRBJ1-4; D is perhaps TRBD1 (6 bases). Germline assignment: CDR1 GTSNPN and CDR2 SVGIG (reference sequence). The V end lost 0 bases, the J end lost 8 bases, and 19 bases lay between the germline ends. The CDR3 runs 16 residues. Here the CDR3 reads CAWSVNLGGGREKLFF. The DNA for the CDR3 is TGTGCCTGGAGTGTCAACCTAGGGGGGGGTCGGGAAAAACTGTTTTTT.

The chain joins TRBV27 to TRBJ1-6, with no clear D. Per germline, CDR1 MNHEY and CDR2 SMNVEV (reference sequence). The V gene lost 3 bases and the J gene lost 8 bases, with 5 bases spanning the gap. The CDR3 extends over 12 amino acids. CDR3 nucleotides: TGTGCCAGCAGTTTCCATGATTCACCCCTCCACTTT. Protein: CASSFHDSPLHF.

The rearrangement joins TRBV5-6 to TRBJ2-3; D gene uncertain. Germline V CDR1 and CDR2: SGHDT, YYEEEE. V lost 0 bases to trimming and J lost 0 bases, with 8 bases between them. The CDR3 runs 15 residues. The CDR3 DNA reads TGTGCCAGCAGCTTGGGGCAGGTGAGCACAGATACGCAGTATTTT. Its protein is CASSLGQVSTDTQYF.

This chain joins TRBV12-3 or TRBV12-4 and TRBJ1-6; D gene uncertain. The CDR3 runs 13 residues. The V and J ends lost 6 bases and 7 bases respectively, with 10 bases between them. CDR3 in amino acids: CASSWSENSPLHF. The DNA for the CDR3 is TGTGCCAGCAGCTGGTCAGAAAATTCACCCCTCCACTTT.

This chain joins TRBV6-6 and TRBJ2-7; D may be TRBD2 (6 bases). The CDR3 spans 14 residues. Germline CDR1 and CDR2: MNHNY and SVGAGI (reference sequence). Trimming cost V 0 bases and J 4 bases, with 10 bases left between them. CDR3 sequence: CASSYSGGGYEQYF. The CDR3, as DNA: TGTGCCAGCAGTTACTCGGGGGGTGGATACGAGCAGTACTTC.

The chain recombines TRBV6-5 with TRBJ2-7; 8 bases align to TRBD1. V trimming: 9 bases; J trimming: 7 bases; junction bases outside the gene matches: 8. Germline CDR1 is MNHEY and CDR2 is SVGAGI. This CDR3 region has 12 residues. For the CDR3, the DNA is TGTGCCAGTCGGACAGGGATCCGGGAGCAGTACTTC. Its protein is CASRTGIREQYF.